The 8 T cell receptor beta chains listed next were all sequenced from one sample in a study of Graves' ophthalmopathy and Graves' hyperthyroidism. Amplified material comprised TCR beta CDR3 regions derived from RNA transcripts. Second-round multiplex PCR came after first-round RT-PCR with HTBI primers. Using its own MiXCR run on the multiplex PCR reads, TCRdb lists one record per CDR3 protein. This table has 300,000 to 400,000 distinct CDR3 sequences, roughly a sixth appearing once. Source material: peripheral blood. These receptors all come from an adult woman with stable Graves' hyperthyroidism.

This clonotype was observed a handful of times. V gene TRBV18 combines with J gene TRBJ1-2; maybe TRBD1 (5 bases). Deletions cut 4 bases from V and 8 bases from J, with 23 bases between. The length of the CDR3 is 16 residues. Germline CDR1 reads KGHSH; CDR2 reads LQKENI. CDR3 sequence reads: CASSRDRDPSVDGYTF. The CDR3, as DNA: TGTGCCAGCTCACGAGACCGGGACCCCTCTGTCGACGGCTACACCTTC.

This clonotype was detected only a few times. The chain uses TRBV11-2 and TRBJ2-7, with TRBD2 as a possible D gene (6 bases). The V end lost 5 bases, the J end lost 3 bases, and 20 bases lay between the germline ends. The CDR3 is 16 residues long. Germline-derived CDR1 and CDR2 are SGHAT and FQNNGV. CDR3 in amino acids: CASSGAGTPQFYEQYF. CDR3 coding DNA: TGTGCCAGCAGCGGAGCCGGGACTCCCCAATTCTACGAGCAGTACTTC.

In its sample, this clonotype was seen many times. The rearrangement joins TRBV18 to TRBJ2-7, with D unresolved. The CDR3 is 15 amino acids. The germline gives CDR1 KGHSH, CDR2 LQKENI. Trimming removed 2 bases at V and 3 bases at J, with 14 bases between. As DNA, the CDR3 is TGTGCCAGCTCACCAGAGACCGGCCCCGGCTACGAGCAGTACTTC. It translates to CASSPETGPGYEQYF.

This clonotype was observed at least ten times. The chain is built from TRBV28 and TRBJ2-2; 8 nucleotides line up with TRBD2. The V gene end was trimmed by 6 bases and the J gene end by 3 bases; junction bases not matched to a gene: 6. The germline gives CDR1 MDHEN, CDR2 SYDVKM. CDR3 size: 15 residues. This CDR3 is CASRVLAEYTGELFF. The CDR3 nucleotides read TGTGCCAGCAGGGTACTAGCGGAGTACACCGGGGAGCTGTTTTTT.

This clonotype was counted at least ten times. V is TRBV6-1 and J is TRBJ1-2; D is uncertain. The CDR3 loop spans 15 amino acids. The V gene lost 4 bases and the J gene lost 5 bases, with 17 bases spanning the gap. The V gene's germline CDR1 is MNHNS and CDR2 SASEGT. The CDR3 sequence is CASSGSPGPQYGYTF. The CDR3, as DNA: TGTGCCAGCAGTGGCAGTCCAGGTCCCCAATATGGCTACACCTTC.

This sequence joins TRBV19 and TRBJ2-7; D tentatively reads TRBD1 or TRBD2 (5 bases each). Looked up from germline, CDR1 is LNHDA and CDR2 is SQIVND (reference sequence). CDR3 size: 15 residues. Trimming pared 6 bases from V and 0 bases from J, leaving 15 bases between. CDR3 sequence: CASSWDAGDSYEQYF. The CDR3 DNA sequence: TGTGCCAGTAGCTGGGACGCCGGAGACTCCTACGAGCAGTACTTC.

This clonotype was counted only a few times. The V gene is TRBV2, the J gene TRBJ2-2; D gene uncertain. V was trimmed by 0 bases and J by 5 bases, leaving 10 bases between them. The CDR3 runs 15 residues. Germline V gene lookup returns CDR1 SNHLY and CDR2 FYNNEI. CDR3 loop: CASSEAFYETGELFF. Written as DNA, the CDR3 is TGTGCCAGCAGTGAAGCGTTCTACGAAACCGGGGAGCTGTTTTTT.

This clonotype was seen at least ten times. The CDR3 region is CASSLGYGYGYTF. The CDR3 DNA reads TGTGCCAGCAGCCTCGGTTATGGCTATGGCTACACCTTC. V usage is TRBV12-3 or TRBV12-4 and J usage is TRBJ1-2; D not resolved. Trimming took 6 bases from V and 4 from J, leaving 12 bases between them. The CDR3 is 13 residues long.